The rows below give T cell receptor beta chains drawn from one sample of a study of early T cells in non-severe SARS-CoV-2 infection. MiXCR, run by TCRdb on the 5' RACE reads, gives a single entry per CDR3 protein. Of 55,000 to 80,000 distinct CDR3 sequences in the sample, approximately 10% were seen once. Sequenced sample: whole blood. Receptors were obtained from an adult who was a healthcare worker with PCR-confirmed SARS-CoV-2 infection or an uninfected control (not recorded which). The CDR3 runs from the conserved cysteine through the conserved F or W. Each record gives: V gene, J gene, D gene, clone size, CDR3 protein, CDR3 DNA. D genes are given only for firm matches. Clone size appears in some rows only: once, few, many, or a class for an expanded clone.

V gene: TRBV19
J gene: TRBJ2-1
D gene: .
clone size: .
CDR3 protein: CASSTGPYNEQFF
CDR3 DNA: TGTGCCAGTAGTACGGGACCCTACAATGAGCAGTTCTTC

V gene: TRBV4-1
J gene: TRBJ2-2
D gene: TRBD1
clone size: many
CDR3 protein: CASRGTGLGELFF
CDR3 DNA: TGCGCCAGCAGGGGGACAGGGTTAGGGGAGCTGTTTTTT

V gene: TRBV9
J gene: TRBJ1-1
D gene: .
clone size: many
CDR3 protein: CASSVGLWTEAFF
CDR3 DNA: TGTGCCAGCAGCGTAGGGTTATGGACTGAAGCTTTCTTT

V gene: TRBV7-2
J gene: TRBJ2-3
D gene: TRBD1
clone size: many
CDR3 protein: CASSLARTGNTDTQYF
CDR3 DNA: TGTGCCAGCAGCTTAGCCCGGACAGGAAACACAGATACGCAGTATTTT

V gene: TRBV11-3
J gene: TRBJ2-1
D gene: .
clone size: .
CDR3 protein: CASSLLLGPGKQFF
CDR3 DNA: TGTGCCAGCAGCTTACTTTTAGGACCTGGTAAGCAGTTCTTC

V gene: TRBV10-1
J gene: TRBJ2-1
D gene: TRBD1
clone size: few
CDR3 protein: CASSEMGTGGKNEQFF
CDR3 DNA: TGCGCCAGCAGTGAAATGGGGACAGGGGGAAAAAATGAGCAGTTCTTC

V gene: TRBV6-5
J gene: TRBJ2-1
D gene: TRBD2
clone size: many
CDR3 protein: CASRLTSGINNEQFF
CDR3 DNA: TGTGCCAGCAGACTGACTAGCGGGATTAACAATGAGCAGTTCTTC

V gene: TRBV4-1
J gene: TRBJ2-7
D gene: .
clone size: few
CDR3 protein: CASSQESPADEQYF
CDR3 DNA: TGCGCCAGCAGCCAAGAGTCCCCGGCGGACGAGCAGTACTTC

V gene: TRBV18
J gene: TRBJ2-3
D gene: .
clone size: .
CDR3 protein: CASSSPDTQYF
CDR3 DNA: TGTGCCAGCTCCTCTCCAGATACGCAGTATTTT

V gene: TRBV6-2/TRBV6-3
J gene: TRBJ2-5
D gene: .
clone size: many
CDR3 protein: CASSYPVRGVEEETQYF
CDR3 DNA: TGTGCCAGCAGTTACCCCGTTCGAGGGGTCGAGGAAGAGACCCAGTACTTC

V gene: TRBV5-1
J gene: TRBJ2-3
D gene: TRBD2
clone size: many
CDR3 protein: CASSSRTSGSRGTQYF
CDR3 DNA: TGCGCCAGCAGCTCCCGGACTAGCGGGTCTAGGGGGACGCAGTATTTT

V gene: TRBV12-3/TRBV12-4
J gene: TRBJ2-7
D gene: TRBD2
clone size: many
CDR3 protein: CASSATPRLAGWNEQYF
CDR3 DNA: TGTGCCAGCAGTGCAACCCCCAGACTAGCGGGATGGAACGAGCAGTACTTC

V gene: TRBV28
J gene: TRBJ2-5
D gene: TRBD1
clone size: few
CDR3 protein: CASSLLDRDAETQYF
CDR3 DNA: TGTGCCAGCAGTTTACTGGACAGGGATGCGGAGACCCAGTACTTC

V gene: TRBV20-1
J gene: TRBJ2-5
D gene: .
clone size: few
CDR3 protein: CSAGPEGTQYF
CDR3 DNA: TGCAGTGCTGGGCCCGAAGGGACCCAGTACTTC

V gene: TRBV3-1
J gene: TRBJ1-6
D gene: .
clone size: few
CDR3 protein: CASSPRVGSPLHF
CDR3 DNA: TGTGCCAGCAGTCCCAGGGTGGGTTCACCCCTCCACTTT

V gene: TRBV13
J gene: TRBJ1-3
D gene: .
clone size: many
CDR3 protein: CASSFTGARSGNTIYF
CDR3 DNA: TGTGCCAGCAGCTTCACAGGTGCCCGCTCTGGAAACACCATATATTTT

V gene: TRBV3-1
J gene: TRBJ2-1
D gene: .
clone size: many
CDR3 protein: CASSQDTSPYNEQFF
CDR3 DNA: TGTGCCAGCAGCCAAGATACTAGCCCCTACAATGAGCAGTTCTTC

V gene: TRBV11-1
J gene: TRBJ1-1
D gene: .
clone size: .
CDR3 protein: CASTLREGTEAFF
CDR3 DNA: TGTGCCAGCACCCTACGGGAGGGCACTGAAGCTTTCTTT

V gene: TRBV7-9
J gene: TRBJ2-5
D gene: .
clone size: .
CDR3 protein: CASSLGNEAETQYF
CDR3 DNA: TGTGCCAGCAGCTTAGGAAACGAGGCGGAGACCCAGTACTTC

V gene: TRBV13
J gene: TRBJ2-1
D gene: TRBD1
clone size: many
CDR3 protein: CASSPGGQGFYNEQFF
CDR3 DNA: TGTGCCAGCAGCCCGGGCGGACAGGGATTCTACAATGAGCAGTTCTTC

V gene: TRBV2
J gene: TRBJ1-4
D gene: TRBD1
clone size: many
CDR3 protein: CASSVGTGGRGEKLFF
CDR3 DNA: TGTGCCAGCAGTGTCGGGACAGGGGGCCGGGGTGAAAAACTGTTTTTT

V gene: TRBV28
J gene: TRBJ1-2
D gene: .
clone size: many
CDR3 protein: CASLHPGNYGYTF
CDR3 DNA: TGTGCCAGTTTGCACCCAGGGAACTATGGCTACACCTTC

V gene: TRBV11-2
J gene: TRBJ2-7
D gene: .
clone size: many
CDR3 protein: CASSFSRTAYEQYF
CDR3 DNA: TGTGCCAGCAGCTTTAGTAGGACAGCCTACGAGCAGTACTTC

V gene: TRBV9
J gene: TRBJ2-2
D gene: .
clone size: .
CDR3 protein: CASSAAPGPGTGELFF
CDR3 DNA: TGTGCCAGCAGCGCCGCCCCGGGCCCAGGCACCGGGGAGCTGTTTTTT

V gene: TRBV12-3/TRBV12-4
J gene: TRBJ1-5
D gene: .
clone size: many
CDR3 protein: CASTLGGNSNQPQHF
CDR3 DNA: TGTGCCAGCACCCTGGGGGGAAATAGCAATCAGCCCCAGCATTTT

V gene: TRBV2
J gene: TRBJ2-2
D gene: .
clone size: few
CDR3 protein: CASSEGSSNTGELFF
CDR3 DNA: TGTGCCAGCAGTGAAGGGAGCAGTAACACCGGGGAGCTGTTTTTT

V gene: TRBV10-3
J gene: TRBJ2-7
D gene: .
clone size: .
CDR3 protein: CAISHSYEQYF
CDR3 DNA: TGTGCCATCAGTCACAGTTACGAGCAGTACTTC

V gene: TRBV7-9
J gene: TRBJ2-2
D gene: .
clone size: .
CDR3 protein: CASSLVGDIGELFF
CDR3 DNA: TGTGCCAGCAGCTTAGTGGGGGACATCGGGGAGCTGTTTTTT

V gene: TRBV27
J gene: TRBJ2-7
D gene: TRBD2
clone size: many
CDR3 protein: CASSWTSGGGYEQYF
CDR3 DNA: TGTGCCAGCAGTTGGACTAGCGGGGGAGGCTACGAGCAGTACTTC

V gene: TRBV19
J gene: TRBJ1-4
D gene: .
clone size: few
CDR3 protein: CASSNGPNPGREKLFF
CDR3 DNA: TGTGCCAGTAGTAACGGACCGAACCCCGGACGCGAAAAACTGTTTTTT

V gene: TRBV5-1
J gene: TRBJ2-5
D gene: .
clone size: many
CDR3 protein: CASSLGTVILQETQYF
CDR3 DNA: TGCGCCAGCAGCTTGGGGACAGTTATCCTCCAAGAGACCCAGTACTTC